This T cell receptor beta chain was obtained from a study of OX40 agonist ivuxolimab in advanced cancers. The assay was immunoSEQ multiplex PCR, and TCRdb's table has in-frame clones only and misses some. In the table there are about 79,000 clones, 90% of which are singletons. Trimming removed 1 base at V and 4 bases at J, with 1 base between. This CDR3 region has 10 residues. Germline CDR1 is GTSNPN and CDR2 is SVGIG (reference sequence). Comments on this clone: Its matching antigen is unknown.

Findings of the study overall: CD4+ and CD8+ blood T cells expanded clonally by week 6 at 0.1 to 3.0 mg/kg.

This receptor was identified in an adult with an advanced solid tumor such as melanoma, head and neck, liver or kidney cancer. The source was CD4+ or CD8+ T cells sorted from blood, collected in a trial of the OX40 agonist ivuxolimab. This chain links TRBV30 with TRBJ2-5; no clear D. The CDR3 region is CAWSGETQYF. The CDR3 nucleotides are TGTGCCTGGAGTGGAGAGACCCAGTACTTC.